What follows are 24 T cell receptor beta chains derived from one specimen sequenced in a study of T-cell reconstitution after alpha-beta-depleted transplantation in children. The library targeted TCRbeta and was prepared with unique molecular identifiers. TCRdb fed the PCR reads into MiXCR, producing one record per CDR3 protein. The table includes about 980,000 distinct CDR3 sequences, 25% to 35% detected once. The starting material was PBMCs, mostly from graft donor cells, obtained 360 days after TCRalphabeta/CD19-depleted stem cell transplant. Receptors originate from a boy in the first two years of life who had a stem cell transplant for SCID, so the T cells may come from the graft donor.

V gene TRBV5-1 combines with J gene TRBJ2-7; D is perhaps TRBD1 (6 bases). The V and J ends lost 1 base and 0 bases respectively, with 8 bases between them. Germline V lookup: CDR1 SGHRS, CDR2 YFSETQ. This CDR3 is built from 14 residues. CDR3 loop: CASSLLTGSYEQYF. The CDR3 nucleotides are TGCGCCAGCAGCTTGCTGACAGGCTCCTACGAGCAGTACTTC.

CDR3: CATSDVDRGGYQPQHF. CDR3 DNA: TGTGCCACCAGTGATGTGGACAGGGGAGGGTATCAGCCCCAGCATTTT. The V gene is TRBV24-1, the J gene TRBJ1-5; 9 bases are a match to TRBD1. V shed 3 bases, J shed 5 bases, and the junction held 7 bases outside the gene matches. The length of the CDR3 is 16 residues. Germline CDR1 reads KGHDR; CDR2 reads SFDVKD.

This clonotype was seen a handful of times. The J gene is TRBJ2-1, the V gene TRBV4-1; no firm D call. CDR3 size: 14 residues. With 4 bases removed from V and 3 bases from J, the gap between germline ends came to 10 bases. Germline loops: CDR1 MGHRA, CDR2 YSYEKL. The CDR3 is CASSPSLIYNEQFF. The CDR3 coding sequence is TGCGCCAGCAGCCCTTCTCTGATCTACAATGAGCAGTTCTTC.

The chain couples TRBV4-1 to TRBJ2-2, with D hard to call. Germline CDR1 MGHRA, CDR2 YSYEKL. Trimming removed 0 bases at V and 0 bases at J, with 8 bases between. CDR3 size: 16 residues. CDR3 amino acids: CASSQESGPNTGELFF. The CDR3 nucleotides read TGCGCCAGCAGCCAAGAATCAGGCCCGAACACCGGGGAGCTGTTTTTT.

This clonotype has just a few counts. The chain recombines TRBV12-3 or TRBV12-4 with TRBJ2-5, with D unclear. V lost 6 bases to trimming and J lost 5 bases, with 13 bases between them. The CDR3 loop spans 13 amino acids. DNA for the CDR3: TGTGCCAGCAGCCCGGGCTTCGTGGAGACCCAGTACTTC. Protein: CASSPGFVETQYF.

This clonotype has just one count. The chain carries TRBV6-1 and TRBJ2-6; tentatively, D is TRBD1 or TRBD2 (6 bases each). CDR3 size: 15 residues. In germline, CDR1 is MNHNS, CDR2 SASEGT. Trimming shortened V by 10 bases and J by 4 bases, and 17 bases separated the two germline ends. The CDR3 DNA sequence: TGTGCCACTGGACGAGGGGGGAGAGGGGCCAACGTCCTGACTTTC. Its protein is CATGRGGRGANVLTF.

The CDR3 coding sequence is TGTGCCAGGGTCTGTACGGCAGGGGTAGGAGAAAAACTGTTTTTT. This gives the protein CARVCTAGVGEKLFF. The chain employs TRBV19 and TRBJ1-4; tentative D call: TRBD1 (6 bases). Trimming removed 9 bases at V and 8 bases at J, with 22 bases between. The CDR3 has 15 residues. Germline assignment: CDR1 LNHDA and CDR2 SQIVND (reference sequence).

The chain is built from TRBV12-3 or TRBV12-4 and TRBJ2-5, with unresolved D. This CDR3 is built from 12 residues. V was clipped by 5 bases and J by 5 bases, with 9 bases between them. The CDR3 region is CASSPVDETQYF. As DNA, the CDR3 is TGTGCCAGCAGTCCGGTCGATGAGACCCAGTACTTC.

The table lists this clonotype with a few counts. This chain links TRBV29-1 with TRBJ2-5, with D possibly TRBD2 on 5 matching bases. Trimming removed 3 bases at V and 3 bases at J, with 17 bases between. The CDR3 is 15 amino acids. Germline values: CDR1 SQVTM, CDR2 ANQGSEA. The CDR3 DNA reads TGCAGCGTTGAGGGCCTCAGAGGAGGCAAAGAGACCCAGTACTTC. Protein sequence: CSVEGLRGGKETQYF.

This clonotype was seen only a few times. J is TRBJ2-3 and V is TRBV7-8; the D is unclear. V dropped 3 bases and J dropped 7 bases, with 20 bases sitting between them. Germline CDR1 and CDR2: SGHVS and FQNEAQ. The CDR3 loop spans 16 amino acids. The CDR3, as DNA: TGTGCCAGCAGCTTTAACAGCGCCCCAACACCACATACGCAGTATTTT. Encoded protein: CASSFNSAPTPHTQYF.

In this sample, this clonotype turned up many times. V and J are TRBV29-1 and TRBJ2-3, with TRBD1 identical over 9 bases. V dropped 6 bases and J dropped 2; count of bases not matched to a gene: 9. The CDR3 has 15 amino acids. Germline V CDR1 and CDR2: SQVTM, ANQGSEA. CDR3 sequence (DNA): TGCAGCGTCCTTCGTGGGACAGGGTTCACAGATACGCAGTATTTT. Encoded protein: CSVLRGTGFTDTQYF.

The rearrangement joins TRBV6-5 to TRBJ2-5, with D hard to call. Trimming shortened V by 10 bases and J by 1 base, and 10 bases separated the two germline ends. Germline V gives CDR1 MNHEY, CDR2 SVGAGI. The CDR3 has 12 amino acids. CDR3: CATTDTQETQYF. CDR3 DNA: TGTGCCACCACAGATACCCAAGAGACCCAGTACTTC.

The rearrangement joins TRBV7-9 to TRBJ2-5; 7 bases fit TRBD2. Trimming at V came to 3 bases and at J to 3 bases, leaving 4 bases not matched to a gene. The CDR3 loop spans 14 amino acids. CDR1 SEHNR and CDR2 FQNEAQ come from the germline V gene (reference sequence). In DNA form, the CDR3 reads TGTGCCAGCAGCTTCGGACTAGTCGAAGAGACCCAGTACTTC. Residues: CASSFGLVEETQYF.

V usage is TRBV7-6 and J usage is TRBJ1-1; D not certain. CDR3 size: 14 residues. V was trimmed by 5 bases and J by 3 bases, leaving 13 bases between them. Germline CDR1 and CDR2: SGHVS and FNYEAQ. The CDR3 DNA sequence: TGTGCCAGCAGCGGTATGTGGCGGGACACTGAAGCTTTCTTT. Translating it yields CASSGMWRDTEAFF.

The rearrangement joins TRBV9 to TRBJ2-3; TRBD2 is a possible D gene (7 bases). The ends were cut back, 1 base at V and 4 bases at J, with 10 bases in the middle. The CDR3 is 14 amino acids. CDR1 is SGDLS, CDR2 YYNGEE, per germline. The CDR3 nucleotides are TGTGCCAGCAGCGTAAGAGGGGGGGCAGATACGCAGTATTTT. This gives the protein CASSVRGGADTQYF.

This chain connects TRBV25-1 to TRBJ1-6; tentatively, D is TRBD1 (6 bases). Germline assignment: CDR1 MGHDK and CDR2 SYGVNS. The CDR3 is 17 amino acids. The V gene lost 2 bases and the J gene lost 2 bases, with 13 bases spanning the gap. The CDR3 DNA reads TGTGCCAGCAGTGAAACTGGACAGCGGCCCTATAATTCACCCCTCCACTTT. Its protein is CASSETGQRPYNSPLHF. Variable domain in full (rest from reference TRBV25-1 and TRBJ1-6): EADIYQTPRYLVIGTGKKITLECSQTMGHDKMYWYQQDPGMELHLIHYSYGVNSTEKGDLSSESTVSRIRTEHFPLTLESARPSHTSQYLCASSETGQRPYNSPLHFGNGTRLTVT.

This clonotype has more than one count but fewer than ten. The rearrangement links TRBV12-3 or TRBV12-4 to TRBJ1-3; 8 nucleotides align to TRBD1. The CDR3 extends over 15 amino acids. The junction had 2 bases not matched to a gene; V was cut back by 3 bases and J by 1 base. CDR3 nucleotide sequence: TGTGCCAGCAGTTTTGGGGACAGGTCTGGAAACACCATATATTTT. This translates into CASSFGDRSGNTIYF.

The chain joins TRBV12-3 or TRBV12-4 to TRBJ2-3; D gene uncertain. V was trimmed by 3 bases and J by 3 bases, leaving 10 bases between them. This CDR3 is built from 14 residues. The CDR3 DNA is TGTGCCAGCAGTTTCGGAGCGAGGACAGATACGCAGTATTTT. This encodes CASSFGARTDTQYF.

This clonotype was observed a handful of times. V and J are TRBV20-1 and TRBJ2-5, with 10 bases lining up with TRBD1. Germline CDR1 reads DFQATT; CDR2 reads SNEGSKA (reference sequence). With V trimmed by 6 bases and J by 5 bases, 6 bases remained unmatched. This CDR3 region has 13 residues. The CDR3: CSARDRGRETQYF. In nucleotides, the CDR3 is TGCAGTGCCCGTGACAGGGGGCGGGAGACCCAGTACTTC.

The rearrangement joins TRBV7-6 to TRBJ1-1; D unclear. The germline V and J ends were trimmed by 1 base and 5 bases, with 8 bases remaining between them. Germline lookup yields CDR1 SGHVS and CDR2 FNYEAQ. The CDR3 runs to 13 residues. CDR3 loop: CASSLGSITEAFF. The CDR3 DNA sequence: TGTGCCAGCAGCTTAGGAAGTATTACTGAAGCTTTCTTT. The complete variable domain, with remaining parts taken from reference TRBV7-6 and TRBJ1-1, reads GAGVSQSPRYKVTKRGQDVALRCDPISGHVSLYWYRQALGQGPEFLTYFNYEAQQDKSGLPNDRFSAERPEGSISTLTIQRTEQRDSAMYRCASSLGSITEAFFGQGTRLTVV.

The J gene is TRBJ2-7, the V gene TRBV6-2 or TRBV6-3, with unresolved D. Germline V gene sequence: CDR1 MNHEY, CDR2 SVGEGT. V was shortened by 8 bases and J by 1 base, with 12 bases between the two germline ends. CDR3 length: 13 residues. CDR3 in DNA: TGTGCCAGCGGGGTTACCCAATCCTACGAGCAGTACTTC. Translating it yields CASGVTQSYEQYF.

This chain uses TRBV7-2 with TRBJ2-4, with D possibly TRBD1 on 5 matching bases. Germline CDR1 and CDR2: SGHTA and FQGNSA. Trimming pared 4 bases from V and 6 bases from J, leaving 10 bases between. The length of the CDR3 is 13 residues. The CDR3 sequence is CASSWGDRNIQYF. The CDR3, as DNA: TGTGCCAGCAGCTGGGGTGACAGAAACATTCAGTACTTC.

This clonotype was counted between two and nine times. CDR3 sequence reads: CASSFLSGGHNEQFF. Here the CDR3 DNA reads TGCGCCAGCAGCTTCCTCTCGGGGGGACACAATGAGCAGTTCTTC. The chain uses TRBV5-1 and TRBJ2-1, with 7 bases identical to TRBD2. This CDR3 is built from 15 residues. With V trimmed by 2 bases and J by 5 bases, 7 bases remained unmatched. Germline V gene lookup returns CDR1 SGHRS and CDR2 YFSETQ. The complete variable domain, with remaining parts taken from reference TRBV5-1 and TRBJ2-1, reads KAGVTQTPRYLIKTRGQQVTLSCSPISGHRSVSWYQQTPGQGLQFLFEYFSETQRNKGNFPGRFSGRQFSNSRSEMNVSTLELGDSALYLCASSFLSGGHNEQFFGPGTRLTVL.

The chain joins TRBV5-1 to TRBJ1-1; possible D gene TRBD1, 5 bases. This CDR3 is built from 15 residues. Germline CDR1 and CDR2: SGHRS and YFSETQ. V shed 3 bases and J shed 4 bases, with 16 bases lying between them. The CDR3 nucleotides are TGCGCCAGCAGCTCTAATCCTCTCGGGGGCACTGAAGCTTTCTTT. Translating gives CASSSNPLGGTEAFF.